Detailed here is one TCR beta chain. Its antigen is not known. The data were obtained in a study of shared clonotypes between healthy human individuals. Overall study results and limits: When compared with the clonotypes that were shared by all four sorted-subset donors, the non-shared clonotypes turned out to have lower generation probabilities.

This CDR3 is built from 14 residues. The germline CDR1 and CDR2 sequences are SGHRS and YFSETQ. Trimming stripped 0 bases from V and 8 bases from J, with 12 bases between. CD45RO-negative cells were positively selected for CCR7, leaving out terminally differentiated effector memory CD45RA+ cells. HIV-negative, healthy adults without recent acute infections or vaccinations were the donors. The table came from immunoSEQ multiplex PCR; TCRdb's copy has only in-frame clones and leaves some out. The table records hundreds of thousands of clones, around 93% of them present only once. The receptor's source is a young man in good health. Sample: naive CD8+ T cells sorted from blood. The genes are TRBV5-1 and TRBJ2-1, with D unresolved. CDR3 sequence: CASSLESPLDEQFF. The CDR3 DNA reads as TGCGCCAGCAGCTTGGAGTCCCCTCTTGATGAGCAGTTCTTC.